Listed below are T cell receptor beta chains from one sample, sequenced in a study of T cells after posttransplantation cyclophosphamide. Clones were sequenced by immunoSEQ multiplex PCR, and TCRdb holds only the in-frame ones, with some missing. Of over 15,000 clones listed, around 68% were seen once; the top ten hold 25% to 35%. The sample consisted of PBMCs, taken after an allogeneic stem cell transplant with post-transplant cyclophosphamide. The origin of the receptors is a male patient younger than 45 who received an allogeneic stem cell transplant from a related donor, was CMV-positive, and had acute GVHD only. A share of the T cells may be of graft donor origin. CDR3s include the opening cysteine and the closing phenylalanine or tryptophan. The D gene is left open where the match is weak. Clone size, where shown, is once, few, many, or a class for clones that have expanded.

len	v_gene	d_gene	j_gene	abundance	CDR3aa	CDR3nt
13	TRBV18	-	TRBJ2-5	-	CASSPNSEETQYF	TGTGCCAGCTCACCAAACTCGGAGGAGACCCAGTACTTC
18	TRBV5-6	TRBD1	TRBJ1-2	few	CASSHDPGSRGRNYGYTF	TGTGCCAGCAGCCACGACCCCGGGTCCAGGGGGCGCAACTATGGCTACACCTTC
15	TRBV28	TRBD1	TRBJ1-6	few	CASSTGTGRGSPLHF	TGTGCCAGCAGCACTGGGACAGGGAGGGGTTCACCCCTCCACTTT
13	TRBV27	-	TRBJ2-5	-	CASSSAGQETQYF	TGTGCCAGCAGTTCGGCAGGGCAAGAGACCCAGTACTTC
13	TRBV29-1	-	TRBJ1-1	-	CSVDRGGNTEAFF	TGCAGCGTTGATCGGGGTGGGAACACTGAAGCTTTCTTT
14	TRBV28	-	TRBJ1-4	-	CASSLPATNEKLFF	TGTGCCAGCAGTTTACCGGCAACTAATGAAAAACTGTTTTTT
15	TRBV5-1	TRBD1	TRBJ2-4	few	CASSLEQGAIDIQYF	TGCGCCAGCAGCTTAGAACAGGGGGCTATCGACATTCAGTACTTC
15	TRBV4-2	-	TRBJ1-1	-	CASSQSVQGDTEAFF	TGTGCCAGCAGCCAAAGCGTACAGGGCGACACTGAAGCTTTCTTT
16	TRBV5-1	TRBD2	TRBJ2-1	-	CASSLVGGLATNEQFF	TGCGCCAGCAGCTTGGTGGGGGGACTAGCTACCAATGAGCAGTTCTTC
15	TRBV7-8	TRBD1	TRBJ1-2	-	CASSLGDRGLYGYTF	TGTGCCAGCAGCTTAGGGGACAGGGGACTCTATGGCTACACCTTC
15	TRBV5-4	TRBD1	TRBJ1-3	-	CASGRQGSSGNTIYF	TGTGCCAGCGGGCGACAGGGAAGCTCTGGAAACACCATATATTTT
15	TRBV10-3	-	TRBJ1-6	-	CAIRRPGDSNSPLHF	TGTGCCATCAGGCGACCGGGGGACTCTAATTCACCCCTCCACTTT
15	TRBV18	TRBD1	TRBJ1-5	-	CASSPARGLGQPQHF	TGTGCCAGCTCACCAGCCAGGGGGCTGGGTCAGCCCCAGCATTTT
15	TRBV5-1	TRBD2	TRBJ2-7	-	CASRPGTSFDYEQYF	TGCGCCAGCAGACCAGGGACTAGCTTTGACTACGAGCAGTACTTC
14	TRBV28	-	TRBJ1-2	-	CASSRVSGAYGYTF	TGTGCCAGCAGTCGCGTTTCTGGGGCGTATGGCTACACCTTC
14	TRBV6-1	-	TRBJ2-7	-	CASNQGNRPYEQYF	TGTGCCAGCAACCAAGGAAACAGACCCTACGAGCAGTACTTC
17	TRBV5-4	TRBD1	TRBJ1-2	-	CASSLAPTGGALYGYTF	TGTGCCAGCAGCTTGGCCCCCACAGGGGGCGCCCTCTATGGCTACACCTTC
13	TRBV4-2	-	TRBJ2-7	-	CASSRGQSYEQYF	TGTGCCAGCAGCCGAGGACAGTCCTACGAGCAGTACTTC
14	TRBV5-1	-	TRBJ2-7	-	CASSRPGATYEQYF	TGCGCCAGCAGCCGACCGGGAGCAACCTACGAGCAGTACTTC
15	TRBV5-1	TRBD1	TRBJ2-7	-	CASSVIPRAGGEQYF	TGCGCCAGCAGCGTTATACCCAGGGCAGGGGGAGAGCAGTACTTC
16	TRBV9	-	TRBJ2-1	-	CASSSREEGGDNEQFF	TGTGCCAGCAGCTCCAGAGAAGAGGGGGGGGACAATGAGCAGTTCTTC
15	TRBV28	TRBD1	TRBJ2-2	few	CASSTPGQVTGELFF	TGTGCCAGCAGTACGCCGGGACAGGTCACCGGGGAGCTGTTTTTT